This is a list of T cell receptor beta chains from one sample in a study of CXCR3-negative and CXCR3-positive naive CD8 T cells. TCRdb re-called the 5' RACE reads; one entry per CDR3 protein, DNA not given. The sample includes 100,000 to 150,000 distinct CDR3 sequences. The source material was naive CXCR3- CD8+ T cells from blood. The source of these receptors is a human donor in good health. Some clones in this sample may be carry-over from other donors' samples. CDR3s include the opening cysteine and the closing phenylalanine or tryptophan.

>18|TRBJ2-7|TRBV4-1
CASSRGRSGGPKLGEQYF
>17|TRBJ2-1|TRBV28
CASSLLDKASRRNEQFF
>19|TRBJ2-3|TRBV14
CASSQDVTSGGPHADTQYF
>15|TRBJ2-2|TRBV29-1
CSVVADRANTGELFF
>13|TRBJ2-7|TRBV4-1
CASSQSDAYEQYF
>16|TRBJ2-1|TRBV7-3
CASSLLPTSGLNEQFF
>14|TRBJ1-4|TRBV12-3/TRBV12-4
CASRGTVRDEKLFF
>14|TRBJ2-7|TRBV29-1
CSVPRGGETYEQYF
>19|TRBJ2-1|TRBV7-8
CASSLATGTSGRKHNEQFF
>14|TRBJ2-5|TRBV5-1
CASSYLTSGETQYF
>16|TRBJ2-1|TRBV29-1
CSVQSGQLWSYNEQFF
>13|TRBJ1-5|TRBV15
CATSRDQGQPQHF
>15|TRBJ1-1|TRBV3-1
CASSHASGGNAEAFF
>15|TRBJ1-5|TRBV20-1
CSARDGKDSNQPQHF